Shown below are 24 T cell receptor beta chains from a single sample sequenced in a study of Ad26.COV2.S vaccination and SARS-CoV-2 variants. Method: immunoSEQ multiplex PCR; TCRdb's copy keeps in-frame clones and lacks some. This table has 400,000 or so clones, less than 90% appearing once. Described treatment: around 19 received Ad26.COV2.S at low or high dose, single or two shots; about 5 received placebo; per-sample allocation not given. Repertoires come from day 63 after the first vaccine or placebo injection. Sequenced here: peripheral blood, sampled in a trial of Ad26.COV2.S vaccine versus placebo. The receptor set was obtained from a person between 18 and 59 years old who received the Ad26.COV2.S COVID-19 vaccine or a placebo.

This clone was counted a single time. The V call is TRBV4-3, the J call TRBJ2-7, with TRBD1 identical over 8 bases. The CDR3 has 14 amino acids. V gave up 1 base and J gave up 7 bases; unmatched junction bases: 6. Germline V gene lookup returns CDR1 LGHNA and CDR2 YSLEER. The CDR3 is CASSQAHRDREQYF. The CDR3 DNA reads TGCGCCAGCAGCCAAGCGCACCGGGACAGGGAGCAGTACTTC.

This rearrangement joins TRBV5-4 to TRBJ1-1; tentatively, D is TRBD1 (5 bases). Deletions cut 0 bases from V and 0 bases from J, with 12 bases between. CDR1 SGHNT and CDR2 YYREEE come from the germline V gene (reference sequence). The CDR3 totals 16 residues. The CDR3 here is CASSLGGTGMNTEAFF. The CDR3 coding sequence is TGTGCCAGCAGCTTGGGCGGGACGGGAATGAACACTGAAGCTTTCTTT.

The genes are TRBV5-1 and TRBJ2-3, with D unresolved. CDR1 SGHRS and CDR2 YFSETQ come from the germline V gene. V gave up 5 bases and J gave up 6 bases, with 16 bases separating them. This CDR3 is 14 amino acids long. This CDR3 is CASRLGPREDTQYF. The DNA for the CDR3 is TGCGCCAGCAGGTTAGGACCCAGAGAGGATACGCAGTATTTT.

The genes are TRBV4-1 and TRBJ1-1; 9 bases map to TRBD1. Germline lookup yields CDR1 MGHRA and CDR2 YSYEKL. V was pared by 5 bases and J by 0 bases, with 7 bases of the junction left unmatched. The CDR3 is 16 residues long. The CDR3 DNA reads TGCGCCAGCAGCAGGGACAGGGCGATTTTGAACACTGAAGCTTTCTTT. Translated, it gives CASSRDRAILNTEAFF.

This clone was seen a handful of times. The rearrangement uses TRBV2 and TRBJ2-2; D gene uncertain. V was trimmed by 4 bases and J by 5 bases, leaving 11 bases between them. There are 14 residues in the CDR3. From germline, CDR1 is SNHLY and CDR2 FYNNEI. DNA for the CDR3: TGTGCCAGCAGTGTTTCAGCGCAAACCGGGGAGCTGTTTTTT. Translating gives CASSVSAQTGELFF.

This clone was detected only a few times. The V and J genes are TRBV4-1 and TRBJ1-2, with a weak D call TRBD1 (6 bases). The CDR3 contains 14 residues. V shed 0 bases and J shed 8 bases, with 13 bases lying between them. Looked up from germline, CDR1 is MGHRA and CDR2 is YSYEKL. The CDR3 sequence: CASSQEGTLVGYTF. The CDR3 bases are TGCGCCAGCAGCCAAGAGGGGACACTGGTGGGCTACACCTTC.

V gene TRBV7-8 combines with J gene TRBJ2-3; D is tentatively TRBD1 or TRBD2 (5 bases each). This CDR3 contains 19 residues. Per germline, CDR1 SGHVS and CDR2 FQNEAQ. Trimming removed 4 bases from V and 2 bases from J, with 25 bases in between. This chain's CDR3 is CASSSTLGGSQQFTDTQYF. The DNA of the CDR3 is TGTGCCAGCAGCTCAACCCTTGGGGGTAGCCAACAATTCACAGATACGCAGTATTTT.

The V and J genes are TRBV15 and TRBJ2-5; D gene uncertain. In germline, CDR1 is LNHNV, CDR2 YYDKDF (reference sequence). The CDR3 runs to 14 residues. Trimming cost V 0 bases and J 4 bases, with 9 bases left between them. Here the CDR3 DNA reads TGTGCCACCAGCAGAGAAGGAACGGGAGAGACCCAGTACTTC. It is translated as CATSREGTGETQYF.

The rearrangement uses TRBV7-9 and TRBJ2-4; D ambiguous. Deletions cut 3 bases from V and 4 bases from J, with 10 bases between. This CDR3 has 14 amino acids. The germline CDR1 and CDR2 sequences are SEHNR and FQNEAQ (reference sequence). The CDR3 spells CASSFLGGKNIQYF. The CDR3 DNA sequence: TGTGCCAGCAGCTTCCTGGGTGGGAAAAACATTCAGTACTTC.

The chain links TRBV12-3 or TRBV12-4 to TRBJ1-4; D possibly corresponds to TRBD1 (5 bases). V gave up 7 bases and J gave up 5 bases, with 8 bases separating them. The CDR3 extends over 12 amino acids. The CDR3 DNA follows: TGTGCCAGCAAGGGGTACAATGAAAAACTGTTTTTT. Its translation: CASKGYNEKLFF.

This clone showed up just once. This sequence joins TRBV5-6 and TRBJ2-2, with 10 bases lining up with TRBD1. The junction had 6 bases not matched to a gene; V was cut back by 4 bases and J by 3 bases. Per germline, CDR1 SGHDT and CDR2 YYEEEE. The CDR3 runs 16 residues. In nucleotides, the CDR3 is TGTGCCAGCAGCAACTCCGGGACAGGGGACACCGGGGAGCTGTTTTTT. This translates into CASSNSGTGDTGELFF.

This rearrangement joins TRBV18 to TRBJ2-5; D remains ambiguous. Between the trimmed V and J ends, which lost 3 bases and 0 bases, there was a span of 11 bases. Germline V CDR1 and CDR2: KGHSH, LQKENI. The CDR3 has 15 residues. This chain's CDR3 is CASSPSPKYQETQYF. In nucleotides, the CDR3 is TGTGCCAGCTCACCTTCTCCGAAATACCAAGAGACCCAGTACTTC. The entire variable domain, with the rest obtained from reference TRBV18 and TRBJ2-5, is as follows: NAGVMQNPRHLVRRRGQEARLRCSPMKGHSHVYWYRQLPEEGLKFMVYLQKENIIDESGMPKERFSAEFPKEGPSILRIQQVVRGDSAAYFCASSPSPKYQETQYFGPGTRLLVL.

The V and J genes are TRBV3-1 (or the pseudogene TRBV3-2) and TRBJ1-1; D is ambiguous. The germline CDR1 and CDR2 sequences are LGHDT and YNNKEL (reference sequence). CDR3 length: 14 amino acids. V was trimmed by 0 bases and J by 2 bases, leaving 7 bases between them. CDR3 coding DNA: TGTGCCAGCAGCCAAGATGAGGGCAACACTGAAGCTTTCTTT. Protein product: CASSQDEGNTEAFF.

The chain has TRBV19 and TRBJ2-7; D gene uncertain. Germline V gives CDR1 LNHDA, CDR2 SQIVND (reference sequence). Trimming took off 4 bases at V and 4 bases at J, with 14 bases between the two ends. CDR3 length: 14 amino acids. DNA for the CDR3: TGTGCCAGTAGTACACCGAAAAAACTGTACGAGCAGTACTTC. This gives the protein CASSTPKKLYEQYF. Drawing the rest from reference TRBV19 and TRBJ2-7, the complete variable domain is DGGITQSPKYLFRKEGQNVTLSCEQNLNHDAMYWYRQDPGQGLRLIYYSQIVNDFQKGDIAEGYSVSREKKESFPLTVTSAQKNPTAFYLCASSTPKKLYEQYFGPGTRLTVT.

The chain couples TRBV7-2 to TRBJ1-1, with D possibly TRBD1 on 5 matching bases. Trimming took 0 bases from V and 4 from J, leaving 12 bases between them. This CDR3 contains 15 residues. Germline lookup yields CDR1 SGHTA and CDR2 FQGNSA. The CDR3 nucleotides are TGTGCCAGCAGCTTAGCGCCGGGGGGGTTCACTGAAGCTTTCTTT. It specifies CASSLAPGGFTEAFF. Full variable domain (remainder filled in from reference TRBV7-2 and TRBJ1-1): GAGVSQSPSNKVTEKGKDVELRCDPISGHTALYWYRQSLGQGLEFLIYFQGNSAPDKSGLPSDRFSAERTGGSVSTLTIQRTQQEDSAVYLCASSLAPGGFTEAFFGQGTRLTVV.

CDR3: CASSPRYSPPTEAFF. The CDR3 DNA sequence: TGTGCCAGCAGCCCCCGGTACTCGCCACCCACTGAAGCTTTCTTT. The chain couples TRBV3-1 (or the pseudogene TRBV3-2) to TRBJ1-1; D gene ambiguous. Germline V gene sequence: CDR1 LGHDT, CDR2 YNNKEL (reference sequence). V dropped 4 bases and J dropped 4 bases, with 16 bases sitting between them. The CDR3 length is 15 residues.

The chain recombines TRBV19 with TRBJ1-2, with 8 bases fitting TRBD1. Unmatched junction bases numbered 6, after V lost 4 bases and J lost 2 bases. This CDR3 comprises 15 residues. Germline V CDR1 and CDR2: LNHDA, SQIVND (reference sequence). DNA of the CDR3: TGTGCCAGTAGTACCCGACAGGGGACGAACTATGGCTACACCTTC. Amino acids: CASSTRQGTNYGYTF.

The V gene is TRBV10-3, the J gene TRBJ2-2; possible D gene TRBD2, 5 bases. The germline V gene encodes CDR1 ENHRY and CDR2 SYGVKD. Trimming removed 4 bases at V and 4 bases at J, with 13 bases between. The CDR3 consists of 15 residues. This CDR3 reads CAISAPSLATGELFF. CDR3 DNA sequence: TGTGCCATCAGTGCTCCTAGCCTGGCCACCGGGGAGCTGTTTTTT.

This chain uses TRBV7-9 with TRBJ2-2; 7 bases match TRBD1. Germline loops: CDR1 SEHNR, CDR2 FQNEAQ (reference sequence). This CDR3 region has 15 residues. Germline trimming cut 5 bases from V and 4 bases from J; bases unmatched to any gene: 7. In DNA form, the CDR3 reads TGTGCCAGCAGCCATAGGACAGGAACCACCGGGGAGCTGTTTTTT. It codes for CASSHRTGTTGELFF.

This clone showed up many times. The chain uses TRBV5-6 and TRBJ1-1, with TRBD1 identical over 12 bases. The CDR3 runs 16 residues. Germline V lookup: CDR1 SGHDT, CDR2 YYEEEE. With 5 bases clipped from V and 4 bases from J, the junction kept 9 bases outside the gene matches. This chain's CDR3 is CASRTGTGGRVTEAFF. CDR3 DNA: TGTGCCAGCAGAACCGGGACAGGGGGCCGGGTCACTGAAGCTTTCTTT.

This chain uses TRBV30 with TRBJ1-1; D uncertain. CDR1 is GTSNPN and CDR2 is SVGIG in the germline V gene (reference sequence). The V end was cut by 4 bases, the J end by 1 base, with 16 bases between. CDR3 length equals 15 residues. CDR3 in amino acids: CAWNLEGRENTEAFF. CDR3 nucleotide sequence: TGTGCCTGGAACCTCGAAGGGCGGGAGAACACTGAAGCTTTCTTT.

This clone turned up a few times. This chain links TRBV29-1 with TRBJ2-3; tentatively, D is TRBD1 (6 bases). Germline values: CDR1 SQVTM, CDR2 ANQGSEA. V lost 1 base and J lost 4, with 12 bases in between. This CDR3 is 14 amino acids long. The CDR3 nucleotides are TGCAGCGTTGAAGGCGGCAGGGGATCAGATACGCAGTATTTT. Encoded protein: CSVEGGRGSDTQYF.

This chain connects TRBV19 to TRBJ2-5, with D tentatively TRBD2 (5 bases). From germline, CDR1 is LNHDA and CDR2 SQIVND (reference sequence). Trimming shortened V by 3 bases and J by 3 bases, and 20 bases separated the two germline ends. The CDR3 has 17 residues. The CDR3 DNA sequence: TGTGCCAGTAGTATTGTTTTCGGGAAAACGCTGGAAGAGACCCAGTACTTC. This sequence encodes CASSIVFGKTLEETQYF.

The chain carries TRBV7-9 and TRBJ2-2; no clear D. Trimming removed 2 bases at V and 1 base at J, with 8 bases between. This CDR3 is 15 amino acids long. CDR1 is SEHNR and CDR2 is FQNEAQ in the germline V gene (reference sequence). CDR3 coding DNA: TGTGCCAGCAGCTTACTGGAGAAGAACACCGGGGAGCTGTTTTTT. The encoded protein is CASSLLEKNTGELFF.